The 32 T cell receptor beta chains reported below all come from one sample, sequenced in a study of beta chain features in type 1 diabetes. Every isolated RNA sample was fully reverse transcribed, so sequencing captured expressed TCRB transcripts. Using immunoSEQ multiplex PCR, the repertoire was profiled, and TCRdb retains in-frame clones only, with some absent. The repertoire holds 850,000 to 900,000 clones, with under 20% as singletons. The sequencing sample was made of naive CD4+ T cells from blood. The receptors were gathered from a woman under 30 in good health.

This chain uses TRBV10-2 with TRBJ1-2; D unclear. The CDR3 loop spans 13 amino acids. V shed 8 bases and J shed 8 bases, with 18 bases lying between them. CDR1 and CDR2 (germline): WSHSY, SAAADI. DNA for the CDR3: TGCGCCAGCGGAATCGGAGTTTCTTTCGGCTACACCTTC. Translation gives CASGIGVSFGYTF.

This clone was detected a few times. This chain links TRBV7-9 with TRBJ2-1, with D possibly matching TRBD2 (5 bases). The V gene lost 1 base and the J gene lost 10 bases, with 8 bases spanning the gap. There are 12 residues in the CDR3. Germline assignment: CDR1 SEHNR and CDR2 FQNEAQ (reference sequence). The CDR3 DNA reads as TGTGCCAGCAGCTTAGAGAGGAGGGAGCAGTTCTTC. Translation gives CASSLERREQFF. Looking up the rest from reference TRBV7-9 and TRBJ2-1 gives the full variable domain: DTGVSQNPRHKITKRGQNVTFRCDPISEHNRLYWYRQTLGQGPEFLTYFQNEAQLEKSRLLSDRFSAERPKGSFSTLEIQRTEQGDSAMYLCASSLERREQFFGPGTRLTVL.

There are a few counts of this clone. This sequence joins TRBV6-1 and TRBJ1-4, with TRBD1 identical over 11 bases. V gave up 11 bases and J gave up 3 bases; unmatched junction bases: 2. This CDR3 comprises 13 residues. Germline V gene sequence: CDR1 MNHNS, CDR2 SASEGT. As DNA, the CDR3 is TGTGCCGGACAGGGGGCGTCTAATGAAAAACTGTTTTTT. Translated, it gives CAGQGASNEKLFF.

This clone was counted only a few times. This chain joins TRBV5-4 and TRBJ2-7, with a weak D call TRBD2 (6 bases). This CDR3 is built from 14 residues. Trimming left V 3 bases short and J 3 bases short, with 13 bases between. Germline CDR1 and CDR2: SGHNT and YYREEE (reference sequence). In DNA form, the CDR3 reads TGTGCCAGCAGCTCTGCGGGGAGGCTCTACGAGCAGTACTTC. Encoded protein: CASSSAGRLYEQYF.

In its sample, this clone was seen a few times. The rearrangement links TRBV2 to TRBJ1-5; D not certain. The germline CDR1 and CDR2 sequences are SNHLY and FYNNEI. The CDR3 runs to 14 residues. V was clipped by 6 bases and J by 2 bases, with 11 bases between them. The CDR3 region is CASSSRWGNQPQHF. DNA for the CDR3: TGTGCCAGCAGCTCCAGGTGGGGCAATCAGCCCCAGCATTTT.

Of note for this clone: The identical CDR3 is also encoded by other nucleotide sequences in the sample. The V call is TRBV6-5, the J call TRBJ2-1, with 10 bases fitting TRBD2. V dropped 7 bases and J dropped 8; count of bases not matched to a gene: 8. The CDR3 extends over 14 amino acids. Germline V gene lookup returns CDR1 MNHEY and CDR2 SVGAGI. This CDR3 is CASKPGLAFDEQFF. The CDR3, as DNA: TGTGCCAGCAAACCGGGACTAGCGTTCGATGAGCAGTTCTTC.

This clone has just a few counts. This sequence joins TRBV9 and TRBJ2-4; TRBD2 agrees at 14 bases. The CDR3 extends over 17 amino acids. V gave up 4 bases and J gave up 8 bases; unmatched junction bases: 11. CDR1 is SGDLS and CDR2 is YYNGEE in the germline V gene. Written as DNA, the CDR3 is TGTGCCAGCAGCCCCGGGACTAGCGGGAGATGGTTGGACATTCAGTACTTC. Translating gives CASSPGTSGRWLDIQYF.

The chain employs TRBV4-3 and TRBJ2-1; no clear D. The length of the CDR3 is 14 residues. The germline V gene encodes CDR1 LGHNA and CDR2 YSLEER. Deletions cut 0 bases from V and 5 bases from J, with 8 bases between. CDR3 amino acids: CASSQDSNNNEQFF. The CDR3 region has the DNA TGCGCCAGCAGCCAAGATAGTAACAACAATGAGCAGTTCTTC.

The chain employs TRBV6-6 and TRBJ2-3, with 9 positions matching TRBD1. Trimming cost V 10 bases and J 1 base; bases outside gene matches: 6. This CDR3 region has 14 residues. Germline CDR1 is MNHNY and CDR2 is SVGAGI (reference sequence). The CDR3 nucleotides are TGTGCCACCTACCGGACAGGGGGCACAGATACGCAGTATTTT. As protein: CATYRTGGTDTQYF.

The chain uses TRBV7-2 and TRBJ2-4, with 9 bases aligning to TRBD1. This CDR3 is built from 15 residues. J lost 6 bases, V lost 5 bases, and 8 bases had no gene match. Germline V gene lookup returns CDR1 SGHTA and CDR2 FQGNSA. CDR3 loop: CASSADRGLRNIQYF. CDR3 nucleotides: TGTGCCAGCAGCGCGGACAGGGGATTGAGAAACATTCAGTACTTC. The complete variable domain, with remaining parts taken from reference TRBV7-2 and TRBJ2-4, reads GAGVSQSPSNKVTEKGKDVELRCDPISGHTALYWYRQSLGQGLEFLIYFQGNSAPDKSGLPSDRFSAERTGGSVSTLTIQRTQQEDSAVYLCASSADRGLRNIQYFGAGTRLSVL.

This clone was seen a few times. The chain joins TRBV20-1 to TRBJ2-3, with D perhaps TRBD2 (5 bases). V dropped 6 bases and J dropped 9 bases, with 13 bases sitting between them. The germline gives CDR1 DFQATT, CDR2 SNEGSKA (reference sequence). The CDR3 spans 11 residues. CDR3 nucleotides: TGCAGTGCCGGACCTACGGGGACGCAGTATTTT. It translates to CSAGPTGTQYF.

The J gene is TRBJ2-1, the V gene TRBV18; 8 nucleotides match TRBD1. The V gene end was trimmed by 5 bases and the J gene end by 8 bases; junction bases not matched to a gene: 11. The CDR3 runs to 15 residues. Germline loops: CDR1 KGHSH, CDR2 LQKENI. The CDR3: CASSWSGTGSHEQFF. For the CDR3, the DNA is TGTGCCAGCTCATGGTCCGGGACAGGAAGCCATGAGCAGTTCTTC.

In DNA, the CDR3 is TGTGCCAGCAGCGTCGGAATGCTGAATGAAAAACTGTTTTTT. Translating it yields CASSVGMLNEKLFF. V gene TRBV9 combines with J gene TRBJ1-4, with D unclear. Germline assignment: CDR1 SGDLS and CDR2 YYNGEE. Deletions cut 2 bases from V and 5 bases from J, with 10 bases between. The CDR3 is made up of 14 amino acids. Complete variable domain (other parts from reference TRBV9 and TRBJ1-4): DSGVTQTPKHLITATGQRVTLRCSPRSGDLSVYWYQQSLDQGLQFLIQYYNGEERAKGNILERFSAQQFPDLHSELNLSSLELGDSALYFCASSVGMLNEKLFFGSGTQLSVL.

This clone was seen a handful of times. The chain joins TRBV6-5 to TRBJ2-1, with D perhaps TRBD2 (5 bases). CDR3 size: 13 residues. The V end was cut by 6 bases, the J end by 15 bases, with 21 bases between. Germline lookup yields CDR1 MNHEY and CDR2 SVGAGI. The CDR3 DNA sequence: TGTGCCAGCAGCAATTCCGGAGGACTTTTCTTGTTCTTC. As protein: CASSNSGGLFLFF.

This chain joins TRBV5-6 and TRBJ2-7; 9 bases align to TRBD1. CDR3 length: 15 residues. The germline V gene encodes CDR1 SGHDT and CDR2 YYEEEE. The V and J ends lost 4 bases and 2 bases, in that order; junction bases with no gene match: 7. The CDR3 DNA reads TGTGCCAGCAGCACCTCCGGGACAGGGCCCTACGAGCAGTACTTC. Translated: CASSTSGTGPYEQYF.

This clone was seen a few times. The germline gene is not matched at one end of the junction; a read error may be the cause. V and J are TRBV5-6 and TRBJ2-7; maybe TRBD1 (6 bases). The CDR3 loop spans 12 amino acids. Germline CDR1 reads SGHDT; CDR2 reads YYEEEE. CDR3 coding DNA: TGTGCCAGCAGCCTCGGCGGGCAGGGGCCCACCTTC. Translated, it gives CASSLGGQGPTF.

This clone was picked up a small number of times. The CDR3 spells CASSLLLGTGLYTGELFF. The CDR3 DNA reads as TGCGCCAGCAGCTTGTTATTAGGGACAGGGTTGTACACCGGGGAGCTGTTTTTT. The chain uses TRBV5-1 and TRBJ2-2; 9 nucleotides agree with TRBD1. This CDR3 is built from 18 residues. Per germline, CDR1 SGHRS and CDR2 YFSETQ. With V trimmed by 1 base and J by 3 bases, 10 bases remained unmatched.

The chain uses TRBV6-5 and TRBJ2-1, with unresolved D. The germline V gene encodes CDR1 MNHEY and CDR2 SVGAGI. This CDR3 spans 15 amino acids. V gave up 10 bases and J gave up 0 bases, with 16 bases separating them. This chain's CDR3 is CATSSPGRSYNEQFF. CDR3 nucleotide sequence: TGTGCCACATCCTCCCCAGGTCGCTCCTACAATGAGCAGTTCTTC.

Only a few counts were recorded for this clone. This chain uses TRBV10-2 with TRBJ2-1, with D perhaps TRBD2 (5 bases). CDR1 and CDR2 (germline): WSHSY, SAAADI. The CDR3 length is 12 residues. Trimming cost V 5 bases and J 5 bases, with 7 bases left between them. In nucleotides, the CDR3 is TGCGCCAGCAGTCAAGCGGACAATGAGCAGTTCTTC. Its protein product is CASSQADNEQFF.

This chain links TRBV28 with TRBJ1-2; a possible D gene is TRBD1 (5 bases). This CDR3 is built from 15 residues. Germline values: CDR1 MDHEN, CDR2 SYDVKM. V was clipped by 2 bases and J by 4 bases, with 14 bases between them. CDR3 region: CASSLELGLSYGYTF. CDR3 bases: TGTGCCAGCAGTTTAGAATTGGGGCTCAGCTATGGCTACACCTTC.

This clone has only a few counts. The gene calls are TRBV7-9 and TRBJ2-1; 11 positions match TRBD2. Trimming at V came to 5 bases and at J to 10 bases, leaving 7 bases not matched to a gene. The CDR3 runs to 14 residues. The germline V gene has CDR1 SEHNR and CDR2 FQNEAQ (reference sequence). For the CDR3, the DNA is TGTGCCAGCAGCCTTAGCGGGAGGGCCAGGGAGCAGTTCTTC. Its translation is CASSLSGRAREQFF.

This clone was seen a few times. The CDR3 sequence is CASSPPGGGGTEAFF. In DNA, the CDR3 is TGTGCCAGCTCACCACCCGGGGGCGGGGGCACTGAAGCTTTCTTT. The chain combines TRBV18 with TRBJ1-1; tentatively, D is TRBD1 (6 bases). The length of the CDR3 is 15 residues. Germline V gene lookup returns CDR1 KGHSH and CDR2 LQKENI. V dropped 0 bases and J dropped 4 bases, with 12 bases sitting between them. Variable domain in full (rest from reference TRBV18 and TRBJ1-1): NAGVMQNPRHLVRRRGQEARLRCSPMKGHSHVYWYRQLPEEGLKFMVYLQKENIIDESGMPKERFSAEFPKEGPSILRIQQVVRGDSAAYFCASSPPGGGGTEAFFGQGTRLTVV.

The CDR3 nucleotides are TGTGCCAGCAGCTTAGTAGCGGGAGGGCCCGACAATGAGCAGTTCTTC. This translates into CASSLVAGGPDNEQFF. The genes are TRBV7-9 and TRBJ2-1; 11 bases are a match to TRBD2. The germline V gene has CDR1 SEHNR and CDR2 FQNEAQ (reference sequence). CDR3 size: 16 residues. J lost 5 bases, V lost 1 base, and 4 bases had no gene match.

CDR3 bases: TGCGCCAGCAGCCAAGCCCGGCGGACCCCCTACGAGCAGTACTTC. It translates to CASSQARRTPYEQYF. The V call is TRBV4-3, the J call TRBJ2-7; the D is unclear. Germline V gene sequence: CDR1 LGHNA, CDR2 YSLEER. Trimming took 1 base from V and 2 from J, leaving 12 bases between them. This CDR3 has 15 amino acids.

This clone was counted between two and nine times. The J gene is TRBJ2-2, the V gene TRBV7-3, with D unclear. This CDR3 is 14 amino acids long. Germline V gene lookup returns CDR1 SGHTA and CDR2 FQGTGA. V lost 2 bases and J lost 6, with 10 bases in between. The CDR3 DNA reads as TGTGCCAGCAGCTTATTGGGCGAGGCCGGGGAGCTGTTTTTT. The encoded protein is CASSLLGEAGELFF.

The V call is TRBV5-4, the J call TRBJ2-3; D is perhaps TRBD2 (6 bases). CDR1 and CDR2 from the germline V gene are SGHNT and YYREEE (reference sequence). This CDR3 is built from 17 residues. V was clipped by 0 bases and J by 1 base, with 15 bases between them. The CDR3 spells CASSLDLTSKRTDTQYF. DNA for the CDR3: TGTGCCAGCAGCTTGGATTTAACTAGCAAACGCACAGATACGCAGTATTTT.

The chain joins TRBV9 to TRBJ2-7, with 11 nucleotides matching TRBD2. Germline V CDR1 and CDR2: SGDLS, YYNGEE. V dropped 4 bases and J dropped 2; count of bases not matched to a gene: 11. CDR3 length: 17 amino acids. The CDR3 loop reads CASSRGTSGSTPYEQYF. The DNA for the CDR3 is TGTGCCAGCAGCCGAGGGACTAGCGGAAGTACTCCCTACGAGCAGTACTTC. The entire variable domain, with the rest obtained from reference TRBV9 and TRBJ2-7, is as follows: DSGVTQTPKHLITATGQRVTLRCSPRSGDLSVYWYQQSLDQGLQFLIQYYNGEERAKGNILERFSAQQFPDLHSELNLSSLELGDSALYFCASSRGTSGSTPYEQYFGPGTRLTVT.

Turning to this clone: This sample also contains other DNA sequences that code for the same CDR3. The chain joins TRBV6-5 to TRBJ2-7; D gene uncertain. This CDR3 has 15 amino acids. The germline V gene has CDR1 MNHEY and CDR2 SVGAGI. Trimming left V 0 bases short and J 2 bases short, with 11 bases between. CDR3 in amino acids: CASSYSSASAYEQYF. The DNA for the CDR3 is TGTGCCAGCAGTTACTCGAGTGCTAGTGCCTACGAGCAGTACTTC.

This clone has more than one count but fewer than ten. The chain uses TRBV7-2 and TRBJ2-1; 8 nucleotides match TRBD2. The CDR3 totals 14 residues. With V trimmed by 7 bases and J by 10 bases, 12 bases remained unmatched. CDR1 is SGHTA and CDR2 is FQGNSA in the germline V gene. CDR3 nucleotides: TGTGCCAGCACACTAGCGGTCCTCAGAGGAGAGCAGTTCTTC. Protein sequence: CASTLAVLRGEQFF.

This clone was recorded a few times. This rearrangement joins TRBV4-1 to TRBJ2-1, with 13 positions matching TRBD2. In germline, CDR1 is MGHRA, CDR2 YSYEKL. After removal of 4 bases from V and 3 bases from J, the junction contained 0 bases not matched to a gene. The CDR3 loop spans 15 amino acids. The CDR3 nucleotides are TGCGCCAGCAGCCGGACTAGCGGGGGCTACAATGAGCAGTTCTTC. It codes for CASSRTSGGYNEQFF.

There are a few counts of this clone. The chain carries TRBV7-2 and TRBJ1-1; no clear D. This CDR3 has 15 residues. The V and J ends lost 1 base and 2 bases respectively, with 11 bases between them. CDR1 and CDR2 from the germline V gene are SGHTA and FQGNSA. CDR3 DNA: TGTGCCAGCAGCTTAGGTGGCAGACAAAACACTGAAGCTTTCTTT. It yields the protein CASSLGGRQNTEAFF.

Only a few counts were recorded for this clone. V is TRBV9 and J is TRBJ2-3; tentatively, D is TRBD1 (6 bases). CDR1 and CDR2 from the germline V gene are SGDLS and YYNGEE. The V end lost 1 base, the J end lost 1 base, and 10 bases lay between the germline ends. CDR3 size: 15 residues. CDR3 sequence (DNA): TGTGCCAGCAGCGTACAGGGACACCGCACAGATACGCAGTATTTT. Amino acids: CASSVQGHRTDTQYF.